This T cell receptor beta chain was found in a study of T-cell memory formation after mild COVID-19. Across the study: There were largely donor-specific TCR clusters. Regarding the study as a whole: Nothing showed for sure that second-wave clones peaking on day 37 were SARS-CoV-2 specific. Among clones contracting day 15 to 85, CD4/CD8 was balanced, whereas later expanders leaned CD4+.

Unmatched junction bases numbered 5, after V lost 0 bases and J lost 5 bases. The germline V gene encodes CDR1 SGHKS and CDR2 YYEKEE (reference sequence). The CDR3 has 14 amino acids. MiXCR, run by TCRdb on the 5' RACE reads, gives a single entry per CDR3 protein. Of roughly 450,000 distinct CDR3 sequences listed, 15% to 20% were seen once; the top ten hold 9% to 15%. On this clonotype itself: Its antigen is unidentified.

Sequenced input: PBMCs or a T cell subset sorted from them (not recorded which). This rearrangement joins TRBV5-5 to TRBJ2-7; 7 positions match TRBD1. The TCR was taken from an adult woman who had mild COVID-19 (a few samples of this study predate the infection). Cell type and time point are not known. CDR3 sequence (DNA): TGTGCCAGCAGCTTGGTGACAGGGTCCCACGAGCAGTACTTC. This translates into CASSLVTGSHEQYF. Full variable domain (outside the CDR3, taken from reference TRBV5-5 and TRBJ2-7): DAGVTQSPTHLIKTRGQQVTLRCSPISGHKSVSWYQQVLGQGPQFIFQYYEKEERGRGNFPDRFSARQFPNYSSELNVNALLLGDSALYLCASSLVTGSHEQYFGPGTRLTVT.